The 17 T cell receptor beta chains below were found in one sample sequenced in a study of control samples from healthy donors and cancer patients. TCRdb keeps only in-frame clones here, not all; method: immunoSEQ multiplex PCR. The profile shows some 120,000 clones, around 93% of them singletons. The sequenced sample was blood. Receptors originate from a man younger than 30 in good health.

Note on this clone: Other nucleotide sequences in the sample specify the same CDR3. The chain recombines TRBV2 with TRBJ1-2; tentative D call: TRBD1 (5 bases). The CDR3 is 14 amino acids. Germline lookup yields CDR1 SNHLY and CDR2 FYNNEI. V was shortened by 11 bases and J by 6 bases, with 22 bases between the two germline ends. The CDR3 spells CARRDLGGRDGYTF. CDR3 DNA: TGTGCCCGCCGGGACTTGGGGGGGAGGGATGGCTACACCTTC.

This clone was picked up one time. V gene TRBV30 combines with J gene TRBJ1-2, with D perhaps TRBD1 (5 bases). The CDR3 is 12 amino acids. Germline V gene sequence: CDR1 GTSNPN, CDR2 SVGIG (reference sequence). Between the trimmed V and J ends, which lost 5 bases and 3 bases, there was a span of 10 bases. DNA of the CDR3: TGTGCCTGGGGGACGGAGTACTATGGCTACACCTTC. Protein: CAWGTEYYGYTF.

This sequence joins TRBV4-1 and TRBJ2-1; 10 nucleotides match TRBD1. J was trimmed by 7 bases and V by 4 bases; bases with no gene match: 7. The germline V gene encodes CDR1 MGHRA and CDR2 YSYEKL. The CDR3 sequence is 15 residues long. CDR3 DNA: TGCGCCAGCAGCCCAGGAGGGACAGGGGTGAATGAGCAGTTCTTC. The encoded protein is CASSPGGTGVNEQFF.

The CDR3 spells CASSSGWSETQYF. CDR3 DNA sequence: TGTGCCAGCAGCTCAGGGTGGTCAGAGACCCAGTACTTC. The chain carries TRBV28 and TRBJ2-5; TRBD1 might be the D (5 bases). Germline assignment: CDR1 MDHEN and CDR2 SYDVKM. Trimming took off 6 bases at V and 4 bases at J, with 12 bases between the two ends. CDR3 length: 13 residues.

The rearrangement joins TRBV19 to TRBJ1-5; no clear D gene. The ends were cut back, 6 bases at V and 6 bases at J, with 12 bases in the middle. CDR1 and CDR2 (germline): LNHDA, SQIVND (reference sequence). The CDR3 contains 13 residues. CDR3 loop: CASSTQKGQPQHF. For the CDR3, the DNA is TGTGCCAGTAGCACCCAGAAGGGTCAGCCCCAGCATTTT.

The chain employs TRBV6-5 and TRBJ2-7; 7 bases agree with TRBD1. V lost 5 bases to trimming and J lost 7 bases; unmatched junction nucleotides: 5. This CDR3 contains 12 residues. Germline CDR1 MNHEY, CDR2 SVGAGI. The CDR3 DNA follows: TGTGCCAGCAGTCGACAGGGCCGGGAGCAGTACTTC. Protein product: CASSRQGREQYF.

The J gene is TRBJ1-3, the V gene TRBV4-1; no clear D gene. Trimming cost V 0 bases and J 0 bases, with 6 bases left between them. Germline-derived CDR1 and CDR2 are MGHRA and YSYEKL. CDR3 length: 15 residues. The CDR3, as DNA: TGCGCCAGCAGCCAAGATCAGAGCTCTGGAAACACCATATATTTT. This encodes CASSQDQSSGNTIYF.

This sequence joins TRBV5-4 and TRBJ1-2; TRBD1 is a possible D gene (6 bases). The CDR3 totals 16 residues. V lost 6 bases and J lost 6, with 24 bases in between. Germline V gene data show CDR1 as SGHNT and CDR2 as YYREEE (reference sequence). The CDR3 spells CASTHGGALGRNGYTF. For the CDR3, the DNA is TGTGCCAGCACCCACGGGGGGGCCCTCGGTAGGAATGGCTACACCTTC.

Concerning this clone: Other DNA sequences in the same sample also yield this CDR3. This chain links TRBV14 with TRBJ1-1; no firm D call. Trimming took 0 bases from V and 2 from J, leaving 4 bases between them. From germline, CDR1 is SGHDN and CDR2 FVKESK. CDR3 size: 13 residues. CDR3 coding DNA: TGTGCCAGCAGCCAAGATCAAAACACTGAAGCTTTCTTT. It specifies CASSQDQNTEAFF.

The DNA of the CDR3 is TGTGCCAGCAGCCAAGTAGTGGGGCGGGGGGTTACCTACGAGCAGTACTTC. This translates into CASSQVVGRGVTYEQYF. The V and J genes are TRBV3-1 (or the pseudogene TRBV3-2) and TRBJ2-7, with 8 positions matching TRBD2. Germline CDR1 is LGHDT and CDR2 is YNNKEL (reference sequence). After removal of 1 base from V and 2 bases from J, the junction contained 10 bases not matched to a gene. This CDR3 region has 17 residues.

The chain recombines TRBV19 with TRBJ2-7, with 8 bases identical to TRBD1. The CDR3 sequence is 15 residues long. The V segment lost 5 bases and the J segment 5 bases; nucleotides outside the gene matches: 11. The germline V gene has CDR1 LNHDA and CDR2 SQIVND (reference sequence). The CDR3 DNA reads as TGTGCCAGTAGTCCATTAGACAGGGGCGACCACGAGCAGTACTTC. Amino acids: CASSPLDRGDHEQYF. The variable domain in full, completed from reference TRBV19 and TRBJ2-7, reads DGGITQSPKYLFRKEGQNVTLSCEQNLNHDAMYWYRQDPGQGLRLIYYSQIVNDFQKGDIAEGYSVSREKKESFPLTVTSAQKNPTAFYLCASSPLDRGDHEQYFGPGTRLTVT.

The rearrangement links TRBV9 to TRBJ1-6; D is uncertain. The germline V gene encodes CDR1 SGDLS and CDR2 YYNGEE. V gave up 2 bases and J gave up 6 bases, with 12 bases separating them. The CDR3 consists of 15 residues. The CDR3 protein is CASSVLGWGNSPLHF. In nucleotides, the CDR3 is TGTGCCAGCAGCGTTTTGGGTTGGGGTAATTCACCCCTCCACTTT.

The table lists this clone with a few counts. The V and J genes are TRBV18 and TRBJ1-6; TRBD1 might be the D (5 bases). V gave up 0 bases and J gave up 6 bases, with 9 bases separating them. Germline V gives CDR1 KGHSH, CDR2 LQKENI. The CDR3 spans 15 residues. The CDR3 DNA follows: TGTGCCAGCTCACCACCGAAGCAGGGTAATTCACCCCTCCACTTT. Protein sequence: CASSPPKQGNSPLHF.

The V and J genes are TRBV4-1 and TRBJ1-1; D is ambiguous. Germline CDR1 reads MGHRA; CDR2 reads YSYEKL. V lost 1 base and J 1 base, leaving 10 bases between the germline ends. The CDR3 is 15 amino acids. Here the CDR3 reads CASSQVWTGNTEAFF. The CDR3 region has the DNA TGCGCCAGCAGCCAAGTTTGGACTGGGAACACTGAAGCTTTCTTT.

The chain links TRBV11-2 to TRBJ1-1; D uncertain. The CDR3 runs to 15 residues. V was cut by 0 bases and J by 3 bases, with 11 bases left in between. From germline, CDR1 is SGHAT and CDR2 FQNNGV. CDR3 nucleotides: TGTGCCAGCAGCTTAGAAGCGTTTGGCGACACTGAAGCTTTCTTT. Its translation: CASSLEAFGDTEAFF.

The V and J genes are TRBV6-5 and TRBJ1-2, with TRBD1 matching over 10 bases. V lost 2 bases and J lost 4; bases outside the gene matches: 7. The CDR3 extends over 16 amino acids. The germline CDR1 and CDR2 sequences are MNHEY and SVGAGI. The CDR3 is CASSYLRTGGSYGYTF. The CDR3 DNA reads TGTGCCAGCAGTTACCTACGGACAGGGGGGAGCTATGGCTACACCTTC.

The V and J genes are TRBV21-1 and TRBJ1-3. TRBV21-1 is described as a pseudogene. The CDR3 is made up of 13 amino acids. The CDR3 spells CASSIAPGNTIYF. CDR3 DNA: TGTGCCAGCAGCATCGCCCCCGGAAACACCATATATTTT.